This TCR beta chain was recorded in a study of beta chain features in type 1 diabetes. Study information: There were some 110 million sorted cells examined across all samples. Whole-study results and caveats: A closer apparent resemblance between naive, central memory and Treg TCRB repertoires was seen in patients than in healthy donors. There was a moderate but significant shortening of TCRB CDR3s in all four CD4+ subsets of Type 1 diabetes patients. More deletions and fewer insertions at VDJ junctions were seen in type 1 diabetes patients.

The whole isolated RNA underwent reverse transcription, so sequencing captured expressed TCRB transcripts. Clones were sequenced by immunoSEQ multiplex PCR, and TCRdb holds only the in-frame ones, with some missing. The data show more than 130,000 clones, 6.9% seen once. V lost 2 bases, J lost 0 bases, and 13 bases lay in between. The CDR3 is 16 residues long. Per germline, CDR1 PRHDT and CDR2 FYEKMQ (reference sequence). Ten or more counts support this clone. The antigen remains undetermined. This chain joins TRBV13 and TRBJ1-2; no firm D call. The TCR comes from a woman aged 30 to 39 in good health. Sequencing was carried out using central memory CD4+ T cells from blood. The CDR3 nucleotides read TGTGCCAGCAGCTTAACTGGGAGGACGTCTAACTATGGCTACACCTTC. This sequence encodes CASSLTGRTSNYGYTF.